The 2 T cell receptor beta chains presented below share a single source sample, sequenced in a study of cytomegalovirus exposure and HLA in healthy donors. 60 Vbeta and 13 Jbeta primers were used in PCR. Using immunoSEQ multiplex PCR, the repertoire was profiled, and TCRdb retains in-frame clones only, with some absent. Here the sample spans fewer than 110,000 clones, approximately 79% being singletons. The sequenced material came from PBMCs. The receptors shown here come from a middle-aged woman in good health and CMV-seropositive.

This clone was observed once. The CDR3 loop is CASSVQGEWDTEAFF. In nucleotides, the CDR3 is TGTGCCAGCAGCGTACAGGGGGAGTGGGACACTGAAGCTTTCTTT. The rearrangement uses TRBV9 and TRBJ1-1; 7 positions agree with TRBD1. Trimming took 1 base from V and 3 from J; bases not matched to a gene: 6. Germline lookup yields CDR1 SGDLS and CDR2 YYNGEE. This CDR3 spans 15 amino acids.

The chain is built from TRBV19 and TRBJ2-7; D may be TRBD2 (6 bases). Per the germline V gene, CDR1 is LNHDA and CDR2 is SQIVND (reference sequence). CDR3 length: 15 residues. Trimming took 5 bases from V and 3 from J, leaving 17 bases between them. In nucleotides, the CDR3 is TGTGCCAGTAGTCCCGGGACTCCGGGATTCTACGAGCAGTACTTC. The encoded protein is CASSPGTPGFYEQYF.